The 2 T cell receptor beta chains given below trace back to one sample, sequenced in a study of technical replicates of blood from a handful of donors. Repertoires were generated with immunoSEQ multiplex PCR, while TCRdb's copy carries only in-frame clones and drops some. In the table there are 76,000 or so clones, about 86% of which are singletons. Input material: PBMCs. The receptors come from a human donor in good health. Some clones in this sample may be carry-over from other donors' samples.

The chain is built from TRBV2 and TRBJ1-4; TRBD1 is a possible D gene (5 bases). Germline V lookup: CDR1 SNHLY, CDR2 FYNNEI. V dropped 4 bases and J dropped 3 bases, with 15 bases sitting between them. The CDR3 runs 16 residues. The CDR3 DNA follows: TGTGCCAGCAGTGGGACTTGGGGGGGATCTAATGAAAAACTGTTTTTT. It specifies CASSGTWGGSNEKLFF.

This clone was found a few times. Here the CDR3 reads CASLGSTEAFF. CDR3 in DNA: TGTGCCAGCCTAGGAAGCACTGAAGCTTTCTTT. The chain links TRBV7-9 to TRBJ1-1; D call uncertain. Germline-derived CDR1 and CDR2 are SEHNR and FQNEAQ (reference sequence). The CDR3 runs 11 residues. V was shortened by 8 bases and J by 4 bases, with 8 bases between the two germline ends.